This T cell receptor beta chain was observed in a study of T cells after yellow fever vaccination. Study in general: Those fractions that held only low numbers of cells were prepared using the SMART-Seq v4 Ultra Low Input RNA kit.

This clonotype has at least ten counts. Its target is not known. The study made its TCR cDNA through 5'RACE template switching. That step introduced a universal primer site along with UMIs. TCRdb redid the calling of the 5' RACE reads with MiXCR, one entry per CDR3 protein. The sample lists a few hundred thousand distinct CDR3 sequences; under 20% were seen once. Whole-study findings and limits: Although the secondary response was weaker, it peaked faster, at day 5 versus 15. A small proportion of clonotypes was detected in both the CD4 and CD8 compartments.

Germline V gene lookup returns CDR1 SGHVS and CDR2 FNYEAQ. The germline V and J ends were trimmed by 2 bases and 3 bases, with 7 bases remaining between them. This CDR3 has 14 amino acids. This clonotype originated in a man younger than 35 who received the YFV17D yellow fever vaccine. Specimen: PBMCs, collected before the yellow fever booster vaccination. The chain carries TRBV7-6 and TRBJ2-2; D remains ambiguous. CDR3 loop: CASSLFGDTGELFF. The CDR3 nucleotides read TGTGCCAGCAGCTTATTTGGGGACACCGGGGAGCTGTTTTTT.